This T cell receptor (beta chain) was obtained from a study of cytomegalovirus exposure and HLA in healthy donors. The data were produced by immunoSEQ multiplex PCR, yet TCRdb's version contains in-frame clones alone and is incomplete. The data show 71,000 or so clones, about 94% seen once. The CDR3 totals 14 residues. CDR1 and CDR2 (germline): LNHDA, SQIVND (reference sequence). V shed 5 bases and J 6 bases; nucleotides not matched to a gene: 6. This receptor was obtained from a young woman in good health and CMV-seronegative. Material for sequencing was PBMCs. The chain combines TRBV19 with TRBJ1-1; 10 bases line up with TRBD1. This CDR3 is CASSAGTGVSEAFF. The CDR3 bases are TGTGCCAGTAGTGCCGGGACAGGGGTGTCTGAAGCTTTCTTT.